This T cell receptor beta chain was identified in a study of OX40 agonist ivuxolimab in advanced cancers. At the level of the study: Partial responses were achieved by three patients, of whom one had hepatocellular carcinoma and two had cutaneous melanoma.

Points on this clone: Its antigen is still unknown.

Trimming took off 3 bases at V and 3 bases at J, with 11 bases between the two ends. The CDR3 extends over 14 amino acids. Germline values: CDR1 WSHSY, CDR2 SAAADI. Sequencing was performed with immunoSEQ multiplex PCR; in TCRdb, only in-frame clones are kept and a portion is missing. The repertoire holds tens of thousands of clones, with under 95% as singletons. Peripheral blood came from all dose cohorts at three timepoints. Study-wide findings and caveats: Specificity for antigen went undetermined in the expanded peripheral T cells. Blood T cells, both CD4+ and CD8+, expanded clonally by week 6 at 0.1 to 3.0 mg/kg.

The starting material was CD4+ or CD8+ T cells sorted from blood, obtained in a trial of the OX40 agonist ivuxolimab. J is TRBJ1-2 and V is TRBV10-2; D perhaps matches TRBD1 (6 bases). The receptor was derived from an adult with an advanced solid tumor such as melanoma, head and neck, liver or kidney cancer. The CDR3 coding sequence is TGCGCCAGCAGTGATACAGGGCTTGACTATGGCTACACCTTC. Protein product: CASSDTGLDYGYTF.